The clone carrying this TCR beta chain has a single count. Its matching antigen is unknown. Primers for the PCR totalled 60 Vbeta and 13 Jbeta. As originally analysed: Per a later analysis, the number of unique TCR beta chains was about 80 million, of which roughly 11 million were shared. Generated by immunoSEQ multiplex PCR, the TCRdb table keeps only in-frame clones and is missing some. The DNA was the basis for D and trimming; V, J and clone size are from that table. The sample lists roughly 200,000 clones, roughly 73% seen once, with 1.8% in the top ten. Losses at the gene ends were 4 bases for V and 4 bases for J; bases not matched to a gene: 18. The CDR3 is made up of 19 amino acids. The germline V gene encodes CDR1 SGHTS and CDR2 YDEGEE. These data come from a study of cytomegalovirus exposure and HLA in healthy donors. Regarding the study as a whole: Later on, a genetic analysis was performed. It linked a missense variant in DCLRE1C with V- and J-gene trimming of TCR beta.

This TCR was sampled from a woman younger than 45 in good health and CMV-seronegative. This chain joins TRBV5-8 and TRBJ1-4; 8 positions match TRBD1. The sequencing input was PBMCs. CDR3 protein: CASSGPRTGLRLINEKLFF. The DNA of the CDR3 is TGTGCCAGCAGCGGGCCCAGGACAGGGCTTCGCCTGATTAATGAAAAACTGTTTTTT.